The 14 T cell receptor beta chains below come from one sample, sequenced in a study of blood T cell repertoires in COVID-19. The table came from immunoSEQ multiplex PCR; TCRdb's copy has only in-frame clones and leaves some out. The data show roughly 380,000 clones, around nine tenths seen once. Sequenced sample: PBMCs or T cells enriched from blood (not recorded which). All receptors derive from a woman in her twenties or thirties who had been exposed to COVID-19.

The V call is TRBV24-1, the J call TRBJ2-5, with no clear D. In germline, CDR1 is KGHDR, CDR2 SFDVKD. The CDR3 sequence is 13 residues long. Trimming cost V 1 base and J 4 bases, with 6 bases left between them. The CDR3 DNA is TGTGCCACCAGTGATTTTGAGCGAGAGACCCAGTACTTC. This sequence encodes CATSDFERETQYF.

The chain is built from TRBV6-5 and TRBJ2-3; TRBD2 aligns across 11 bases. Germline CDR1 and CDR2: MNHEY and SVGAGI. V trimming: 4 bases; J trimming: 4 bases; junction bases outside the gene matches: 7. The CDR3 runs to 16 residues. CDR3 in amino acids: CASSSRTSGSPDTQYF. The CDR3 nucleotides are TGTGCCAGCAGTTCCCGAACTAGCGGGAGCCCAGATACGCAGTATTTT.

The chain recombines TRBV27 with TRBJ1-6, with TRBD1 identical over 8 bases. In germline, CDR1 is MNHEY, CDR2 SMNVEV (reference sequence). The CDR3 consists of 15 residues. The V segment lost 6 bases and the J segment 1 base; nucleotides outside the gene matches: 2. CDR3 in amino acids: CASSWTGSYNSPLHF. CDR3 nucleotide sequence: TGTGCCAGCAGCTGGACAGGGTCCTATAATTCACCCCTCCACTTT.

This chain joins TRBV7-6 and TRBJ2-3; 8 bases are shared with TRBD2. This CDR3 spans 17 amino acids. Trimming took 1 base from V and 6 from J; bases not matched to a gene: 12. The V gene's germline CDR1 is SGHVS and CDR2 FNYEAQ. The CDR3 region has the DNA TGTGCCAGCAGCTTAGTCGGCAGCGGGAGATCAGGGGATACGCAGTATTTT. Its translation: CASSLVGSGRSGDTQYF.

The chain is built from TRBV28 and TRBJ1-1; D unresolved. V was trimmed by 1 base and J by 1 base, leaving 16 bases between them. The CDR3 has 17 residues. Germline values: CDR1 MDHEN, CDR2 SYDVKM. CDR3 nucleotides: TGTGCCAGCAGTTTATCTCGGGATAGGTTTACGAACACTGAAGCTTTCTTT. Its protein is CASSLSRDRFTNTEAFF.

This rearrangement joins TRBV2 to TRBJ1-5; TRBD1 is a possible D gene (6 bases). The CDR3 covers 16 residues. Germline CDR1 is SNHLY and CDR2 is FYNNEI. Trimming cost V 6 bases and J 2 bases, with 17 bases left between them. The CDR3 region is CASSAPGGGRNQPQHF. DNA of the CDR3: TGTGCCAGCAGCGCCCCGGGGGGGGGCCGCAATCAGCCCCAGCATTTT.

The chain uses TRBV6-5 and TRBJ2-5; the D gene is possibly TRBD2 (6 bases). This CDR3 spans 14 amino acids. Germline V lookup: CDR1 MNHEY, CDR2 SVGAGI. Trimming took 7 bases from V and 5 from J, leaving 17 bases between them. CDR3 bases: TGTGCCAGCACCGACCCCTACCGGGAGGAGACCCAGTACTTC. Protein product: CASTDPYREETQYF.

This clone was counted many times. The chain carries TRBV27 and TRBJ2-5; TRBD2 aligns across 9 bases. Losses at the gene ends were 2 bases for V and 4 bases for J; bases not matched to a gene: 5. Germline V gene sequence: CDR1 MNHEY, CDR2 SMNVEV (reference sequence). The CDR3 extends over 15 amino acids. CDR3: CASSLEPSGTETQYF. The CDR3 nucleotides are TGTGCCAGCAGTTTAGAGCCTAGCGGGACAGAGACCCAGTACTTC.

Remarks on this clone: An end of the junction does not agree with germline; a read error may underlie this. The genes are TRBV5-1 and TRBJ2-1; 8 bases agree with TRBD2. The germline V gene encodes CDR1 SGHRS and CDR2 YFSETQ. The CDR3 has 15 amino acids. The CDR3 sequence: CASRLGTSGGGEQFF. CDR3 DNA sequence: TGCGCCAGCAGATTGGGAACTAGCGGAGGGGGAGAGCAGTTCTTC.

V gene TRBV11-1 combines with J gene TRBJ2-1; no reliable D call. In germline, CDR1 is SGHAT, CDR2 FQDESV (reference sequence). The CDR3 sequence is 15 residues long. Trimming removed 2 bases from V and 7 bases from J, with 15 bases in between. The chain's CDR3 is CASSLSSPRLNEQFF. CDR3 coding DNA: TGTGCCAGCAGCTTATCTAGTCCCCGCTTGAATGAGCAGTTCTTC.

The chain carries TRBV10-1 and TRBJ2-1, with D possibly matching TRBD1 (5 bases). Germline V gene data show CDR1 as WNHNN and CDR2 as SYGVQD (reference sequence). Trimming cost V 6 bases and J 8 bases, with 20 bases left between them. This CDR3 has 15 amino acids. The CDR3 coding sequence is TGCGCCAGCAGCGGAAGAGGAACAGGAGCCGATGAGCAGTTCTTC. It translates to CASSGRGTGADEQFF.

The chain couples TRBV7-9 to TRBJ1-5; 8 bases agree with TRBD1. This CDR3 spans 15 amino acids. Trimming at V came to 4 bases and at J to 6 bases, leaving 8 bases not matched to a gene. Germline lookup yields CDR1 SEHNR and CDR2 FQNEAQ (reference sequence). The CDR3 loop reads CASSSDRVVGQPQHF. CDR3 coding DNA: TGTGCCAGCAGCTCGGACAGGGTCGTCGGTCAGCCCCAGCATTTT.

The V and J genes are TRBV2 and TRBJ1-2; D might be TRBD1 (6 bases). The V gene's germline CDR1 is SNHLY and CDR2 FYNNEI. V lost 4 bases, J lost 7 bases, and 16 bases lay in between. CDR3 length: 14 residues. CDR3 sequence: CASSVGQRPGGYTF. DNA of the CDR3: TGTGCCAGCAGTGTTGGACAGCGGCCAGGTGGCTACACCTTC.

The chain couples TRBV3-1 (or the pseudogene TRBV3-2) to TRBJ2-7, with 7 bases that match TRBD1. Germline values: CDR1 LGHDT, CDR2 YNNKEL (reference sequence). CDR3 length: 13 amino acids. With V trimmed by 0 bases and J by 6 bases, 2 bases remained unmatched. In DNA, the CDR3 is TGTGCCAGCAGCCAAGACAGGGGGAGCGAGCAGTACTTC. This sequence encodes CASSQDRGSEQYF.